This entry concerns a single TCR beta chain. This sample stems from a study of blood T cell repertoires in COVID-19. Across the study: PBMCs, B-cell-depleted T cells, or T cells provided the cDNA or gDNA that made up the material.

Clones were sequenced by immunoSEQ multiplex PCR, and TCRdb holds only the in-frame ones, with some missing. The table records about 200,000 clones, around 87% of them present only once. Germline values: CDR1 MNHEY, CDR2 SVGEGT. The V gene lost 6 bases and the J gene lost 9 bases, with 21 bases spanning the gap. The CDR3 loop spans 15 amino acids. The chain links TRBV6-2 or TRBV6-3 to TRBJ1-5; possibly TRBD1 for D (6 bases). This receptor was obtained from a man aged 45 to 65 with acute or convalescent COVID-19. The sample was peripheral blood. This CDR3 is CASSQPSGAQPPQHF. The DNA of the CDR3 is TGTGCCAGCAGCCAACCCTCAGGGGCCCAGCCGCCCCAGCATTTT.